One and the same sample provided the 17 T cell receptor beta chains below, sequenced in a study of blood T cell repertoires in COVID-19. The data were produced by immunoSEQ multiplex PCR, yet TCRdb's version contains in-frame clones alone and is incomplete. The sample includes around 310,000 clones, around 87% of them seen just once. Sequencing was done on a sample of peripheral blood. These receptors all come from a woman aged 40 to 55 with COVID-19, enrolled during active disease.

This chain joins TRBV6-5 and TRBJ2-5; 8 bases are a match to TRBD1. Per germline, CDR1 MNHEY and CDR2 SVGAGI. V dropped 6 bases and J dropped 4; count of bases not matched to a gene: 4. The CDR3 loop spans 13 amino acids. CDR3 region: CASSRGRLETQYF. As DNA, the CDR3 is TGTGCCAGCAGCAGGGGGCGGTTAGAGACCCAGTACTTC.

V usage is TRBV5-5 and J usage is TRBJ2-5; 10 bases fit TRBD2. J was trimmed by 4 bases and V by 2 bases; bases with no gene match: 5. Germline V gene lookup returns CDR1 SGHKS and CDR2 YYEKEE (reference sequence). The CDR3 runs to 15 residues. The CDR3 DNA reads TGTGCCAGCAGCTTCGGGTTAGCGGGGGGAGAGACCCAGTACTTC. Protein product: CASSFGLAGGETQYF.

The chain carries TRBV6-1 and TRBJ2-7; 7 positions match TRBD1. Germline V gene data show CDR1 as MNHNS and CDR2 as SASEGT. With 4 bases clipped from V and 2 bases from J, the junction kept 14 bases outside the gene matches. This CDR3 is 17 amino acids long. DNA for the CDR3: TGTGCCAGCAGTGGGGTTACAGCGACAGGGATCCCCTACGAGCAGTACTTC. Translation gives CASSGVTATGIPYEQYF.

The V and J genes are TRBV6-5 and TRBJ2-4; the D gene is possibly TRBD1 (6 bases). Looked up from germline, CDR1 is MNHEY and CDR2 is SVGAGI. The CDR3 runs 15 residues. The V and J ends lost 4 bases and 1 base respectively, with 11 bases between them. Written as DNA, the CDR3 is TGTGCCAGCAGTTCACTCACAGGGGCCAAAAACATTCAGTACTTC. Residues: CASSSLTGAKNIQYF.

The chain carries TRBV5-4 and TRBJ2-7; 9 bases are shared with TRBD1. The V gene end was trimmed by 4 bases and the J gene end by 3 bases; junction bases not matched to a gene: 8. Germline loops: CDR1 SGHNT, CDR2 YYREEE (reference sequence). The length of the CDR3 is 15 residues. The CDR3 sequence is CASSQGQGTIYEQYF. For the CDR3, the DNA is TGTGCCAGCAGCCAGGGACAGGGAACGATCTACGAGCAGTACTTC. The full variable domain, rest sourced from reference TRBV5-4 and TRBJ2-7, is ETGVTQSPTHLIKTRGQQVTLRCSSQSGHNTVSWYQQALGQGPQFIFQYYREEENGRGNFPPRFSGLQFPNYSSELNVNALELDDSALYLCASSQGQGTIYEQYFGPGTRLTVT.

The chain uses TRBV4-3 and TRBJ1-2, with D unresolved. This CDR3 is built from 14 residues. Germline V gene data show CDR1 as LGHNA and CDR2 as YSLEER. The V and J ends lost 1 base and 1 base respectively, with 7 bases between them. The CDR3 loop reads CASSQVRGNYGYTF. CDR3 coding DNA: TGCGCCAGCAGCCAAGTACGGGGTAACTATGGCTACACCTTC.

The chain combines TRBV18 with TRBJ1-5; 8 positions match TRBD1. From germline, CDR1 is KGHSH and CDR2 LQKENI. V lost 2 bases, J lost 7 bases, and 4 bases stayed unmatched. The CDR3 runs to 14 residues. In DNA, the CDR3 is TGTGCCAGCTCACCAGAGACAGGGGTACAGCCCCAGCATTTT. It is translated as CASSPETGVQPQHF. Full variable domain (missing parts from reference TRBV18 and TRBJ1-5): NAGVMQNPRHLVRRRGQEARLRCSPMKGHSHVYWYRQLPEEGLKFMVYLQKENIIDESGMPKERFSAEFPKEGPSILRIQQVVRGDSAAYFCASSPETGVQPQHFGDGTRLSIL.

The DNA of the CDR3 is TGTGCCAGCAGTTTATACTTCCAAAGGACAGTAAAGACCGGGGAGCTGTTTTTT. Translating it yields CASSLYFQRTVKTGELFF. V is TRBV27 and J is TRBJ2-2, with D possibly matching TRBD1 (6 bases). V dropped 1 base and J dropped 5 bases, with 20 bases sitting between them. The length of the CDR3 is 18 residues. Germline V gene sequence: CDR1 MNHEY, CDR2 SMNVEV (reference sequence).

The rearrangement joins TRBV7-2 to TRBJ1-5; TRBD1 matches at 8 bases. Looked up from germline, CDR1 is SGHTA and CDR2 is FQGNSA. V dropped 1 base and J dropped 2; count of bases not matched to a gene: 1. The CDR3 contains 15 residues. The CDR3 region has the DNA TGTGCCAGCAGCTTAGTGACAGGGGGCAATCAGCCCCAGCATTTT. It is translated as CASSLVTGGNQPQHF.

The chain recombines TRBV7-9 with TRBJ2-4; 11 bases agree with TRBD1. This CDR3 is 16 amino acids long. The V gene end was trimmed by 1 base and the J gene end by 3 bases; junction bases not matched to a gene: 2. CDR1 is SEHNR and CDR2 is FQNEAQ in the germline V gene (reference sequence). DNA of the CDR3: TGTGCCAGCAGCTTAGTGGGGACAGGGGGCAAAAACATTCAGTACTTC. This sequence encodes CASSLVGTGGKNIQYF.

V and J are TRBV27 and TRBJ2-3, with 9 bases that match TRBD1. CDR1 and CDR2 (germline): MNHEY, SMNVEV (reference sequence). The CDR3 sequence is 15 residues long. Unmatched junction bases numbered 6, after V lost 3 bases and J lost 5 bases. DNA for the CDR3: TGTGCCAGCAGTTTTAAGGACAGGGGTCTAGATACGCAGTATTTT. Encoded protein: CASSFKDRGLDTQYF.

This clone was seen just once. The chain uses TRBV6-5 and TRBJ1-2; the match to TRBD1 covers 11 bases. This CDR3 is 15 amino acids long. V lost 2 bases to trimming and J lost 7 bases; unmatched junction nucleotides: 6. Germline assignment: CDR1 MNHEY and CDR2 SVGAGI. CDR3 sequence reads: CASSYLGQGASGYTF. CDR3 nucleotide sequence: TGTGCCAGCAGTTACCTAGGACAGGGGGCGAGTGGCTACACCTTC.

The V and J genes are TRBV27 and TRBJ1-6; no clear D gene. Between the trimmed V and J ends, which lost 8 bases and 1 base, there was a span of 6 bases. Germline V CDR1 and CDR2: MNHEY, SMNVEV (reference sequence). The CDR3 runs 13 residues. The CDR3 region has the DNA TGTGCCAGCGGAGGGTCCTATAATTCACCCCTCCACTTT. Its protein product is CASGGSYNSPLHF.

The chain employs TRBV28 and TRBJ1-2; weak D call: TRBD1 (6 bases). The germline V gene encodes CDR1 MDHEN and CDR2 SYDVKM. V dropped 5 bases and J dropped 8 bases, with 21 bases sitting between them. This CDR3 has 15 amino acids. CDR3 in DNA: TGTGCCAGCAGTACCCCTGGGGGGGCGAAGGAGGGCTACACCTTC. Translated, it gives CASSTPGGAKEGYTF.

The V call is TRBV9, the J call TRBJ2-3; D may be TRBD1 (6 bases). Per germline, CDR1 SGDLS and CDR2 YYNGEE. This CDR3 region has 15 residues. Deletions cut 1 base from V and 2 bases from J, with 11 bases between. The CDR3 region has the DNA TGTGCCAGCAGCGTACCGACAGGCCCCACAGATACGCAGTATTTT. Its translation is CASSVPTGPTDTQYF.

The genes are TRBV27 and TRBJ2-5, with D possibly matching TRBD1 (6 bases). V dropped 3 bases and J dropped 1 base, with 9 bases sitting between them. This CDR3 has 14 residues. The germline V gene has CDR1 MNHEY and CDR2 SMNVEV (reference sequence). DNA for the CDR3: TGTGCCAGCAGTTTTGACAGGCGCCAAGAGACCCAGTACTTC. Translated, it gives CASSFDRRQETQYF.

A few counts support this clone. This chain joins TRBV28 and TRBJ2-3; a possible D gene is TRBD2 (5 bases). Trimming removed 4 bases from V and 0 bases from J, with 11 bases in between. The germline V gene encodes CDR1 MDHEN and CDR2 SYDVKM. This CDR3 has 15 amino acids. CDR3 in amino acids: CASSYPRGSTDTQYF. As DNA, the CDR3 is TGTGCCAGCAGTTACCCCCGAGGGAGCACAGATACGCAGTATTTT.